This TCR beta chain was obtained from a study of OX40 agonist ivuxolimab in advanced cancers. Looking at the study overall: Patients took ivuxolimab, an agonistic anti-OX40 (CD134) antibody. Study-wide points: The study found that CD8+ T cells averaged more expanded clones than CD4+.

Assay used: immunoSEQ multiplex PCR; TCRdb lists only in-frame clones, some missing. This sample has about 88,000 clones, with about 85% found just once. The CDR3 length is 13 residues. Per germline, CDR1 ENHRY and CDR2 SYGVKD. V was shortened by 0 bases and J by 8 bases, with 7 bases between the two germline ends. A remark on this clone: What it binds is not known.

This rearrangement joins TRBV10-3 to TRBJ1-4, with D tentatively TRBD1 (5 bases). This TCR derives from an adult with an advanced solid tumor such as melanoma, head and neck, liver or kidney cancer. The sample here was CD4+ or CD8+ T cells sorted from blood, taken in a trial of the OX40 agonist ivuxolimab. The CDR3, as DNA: TGTGCCATCAGTGAGTCAGGGGAAGAAAAACTGTTTTTT. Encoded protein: CAISESGEEKLFF.